This TCR beta chain was documented in a study of T-cell memory formation after mild COVID-19. Constant-segment primers and 5'RACE yielded cDNA libraries for TCR alpha and TCR beta, each carrying sample barcodes and UMIs. TCRdb independently ran MiXCR on the 5' RACE reads; one entry per CDR3 protein. The data show under 85,000 distinct CDR3 sequences, with around 14% seen just once and roughly 30% held by the top ten. This CDR3 has 13 residues. Germline V gene lookup returns CDR1 SQVTM and CDR2 ANQGSEA. V lost 3 bases and J lost 6, with 12 bases in between. Sequencing was done on a sample of PBMCs or a T cell subset sorted from them (not recorded which). This TCR came from an adult woman who had mild COVID-19 (a few samples of this study predate the infection). Cell type and time point are not known. The gene calls are TRBV29-1 and TRBJ2-1; maybe TRBD2 (6 bases). DNA of the CDR3: TGCAGCGTTGATGGCGGGGACCTCAATGAGCAGTTCTTC. Protein: CSVDGGDLNEQFF.